The clone carrying this TCR beta chain has just a few counts. This entry belongs to a study of blood T cell repertoires in COVID-19. Study-wide context: Sources were T cells, B-cell-depleted T cells, or PBMCs; the material itself was cDNA or gDNA.

The authors' processing: Nucleated cell counts were estimated from reference gene primer amplification. The protocol was immunoSEQ multiplex PCR, while the TCRdb copy is restricted to in-frame clones and leaves out a portion. Clonal size and the V and J genes are those of that table, whereas D and trimming came from the DNA. The repertoire consists of approximately 290,000 clones, with around 89% occurring once and the leading ten covering 3.5% to 4.5%. The germline V gene encodes CDR1 MNHNS and CDR2 SASEGT. The CDR3 contains 14 residues. The ends were cut back, 2 bases at V and 8 bases at J, with 15 bases in the middle. Clinical history as reported by participants underpinned cohort assignment.

The source material was PBMCs or T cells enriched from blood (not recorded which). The V call is TRBV6-1, the J call TRBJ1-1; no firm D call. The TCR originated in a young woman with acute COVID-19. The CDR3 DNA reads as TGTGCCAGCAGTGAACGTAGTAGGTCGGGAGAAGCTTTCTTT. This translates into CASSERSRSGEAFF.